A single T cell receptor (beta chain) is shown here with its context. These data are taken from a study of CD8+CD57+ T cells in acquired aplastic anemia. Genomic DNA acted as the template from which TCR beta VDJ combination and CDR3 sequence profiling were carried out. TCRdb passed the reads through MiXCR, listing each CDR3 protein once. The data show 75,000 to 80,000 distinct CDR3 sequences, roughly 72% seen once. The CDR3 is 12 residues long. The germline V gene encodes CDR1 LNHDA and CDR2 SQIVND (reference sequence). V lost 7 bases and J lost 8; bases outside the gene matches: 5. Flow cytometry had shown expanded CD8+CD57+ cells in the patients chosen for sequencing.

The rearrangement joins TRBV19 to TRBJ1-2, with 9 bases that match TRBD1. The source of this sequence is a human donor with aplastic anemia. Sequencing input: sorted CD4+, CD8+, or CD8+CD57+ T cells (not recorded which) from PBMCs. Here the CDR3 DNA reads TGTGCCAGTAAGGGGACAGGGTGGGGCTACACCTTC. As protein: CASKGTGWGYTF. Full variable domain (outside the CDR3, taken from reference TRBV19 and TRBJ1-2): DGGITQSPKYLFRKEGQNVTLSCEQNLNHDAMYWYRQDPGQGLRLIYYSQIVNDFQKGDIAEGYSVSREKKESFPLTVTSAQKNPTAFYLCASKGTGWGYTFGSGTRLTVV.